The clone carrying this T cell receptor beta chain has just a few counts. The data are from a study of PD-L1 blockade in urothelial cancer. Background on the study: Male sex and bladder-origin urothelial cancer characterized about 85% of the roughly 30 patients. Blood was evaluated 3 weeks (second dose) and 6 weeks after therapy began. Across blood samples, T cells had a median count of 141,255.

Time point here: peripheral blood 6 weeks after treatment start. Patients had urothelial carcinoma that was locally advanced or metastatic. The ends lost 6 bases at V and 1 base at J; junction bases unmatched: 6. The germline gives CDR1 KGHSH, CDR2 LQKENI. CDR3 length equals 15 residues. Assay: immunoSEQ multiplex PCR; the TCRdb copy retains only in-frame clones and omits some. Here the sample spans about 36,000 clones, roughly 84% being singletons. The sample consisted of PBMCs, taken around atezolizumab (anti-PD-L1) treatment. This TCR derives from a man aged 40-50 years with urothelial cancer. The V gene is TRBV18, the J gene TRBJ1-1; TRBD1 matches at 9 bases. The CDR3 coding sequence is TGTGCCAGCTCGCAGAACAGGGGGCAGAACACTGAAGCTTTCTTT. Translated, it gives CASSQNRGQNTEAFF.